The 16 T cell receptor beta chains below come from one sample, sequenced in a study of a mutant IDH1 vaccine in newly diagnosed glioma. As for time point: week 5, during vaccination. Every vaccination contained 300 ug of the mutant IDH1 20-mer peptide and was paired with topical imiquimod. TCRdb's table, derived via immunoSEQ multiplex PCR, lists solely in-frame clones and lacks some. This sample has about 58,000 clones, with about 81% found just once. No cognate antigen is known for these TCRs. The sample here was PBMCs, taken from a glioma patient whose treatment included an IDH1 peptide vaccine. The source of these receptors is a woman aged 50 to 65 with glioma.

The CDR3 sequence: CASSSPGTGDYEQYF. The DNA for the CDR3 is TGTGCCAGCAGCTCGCCGGGGACAGGGGACTACGAGCAGTACTTC. The chain couples TRBV7-2 to TRBJ2-7; 10 bases line up with TRBD1. V lost 4 bases to trimming and J lost 3 bases; unmatched junction nucleotides: 6. The CDR3 is made up of 15 amino acids. Germline V lookup: CDR1 SGHTA, CDR2 FQGNSA. Filled out from reference TRBV7-2 and TRBJ2-7, the complete variable domain reads GAGVSQSPSNKVTEKGKDVELRCDPISGHTALYWYRQSLGQGLEFLIYFQGNSAPDKSGLPSDRFSAERTGGSVSTLTIQRTQQEDSAVYLCASSSPGTGDYEQYFGPGTRLTVT.

The chain carries TRBV5-4 and TRBJ2-3; D gene ambiguous. The V end was cut by 4 bases, the J end by 2 bases, with 11 bases between. CDR1 is SGHNT, CDR2 YYREEE, per germline (reference sequence). There are 14 residues in the CDR3. CDR3 in DNA: TGTGCCAGCAGCGGTACCGGGTACACAGATACGCAGTATTTT. As protein: CASSGTGYTDTQYF.

This chain joins TRBV27 and TRBJ1-2; TRBD1 might be the D (5 bases). The CDR3 contains 15 residues. Per the germline V gene, CDR1 is MNHEY and CDR2 is SMNVEV (reference sequence). V gave up 0 bases and J gave up 3 bases, with 11 bases separating them. The CDR3, as DNA: TGTGCCAGCAGTTTATCCTATGCCAGGGACTATGGCTACACCTTC. It specifies CASSLSYARDYGYTF.

J is TRBJ2-1 and V is TRBV4-3; D unresolved. The CDR3 has 16 amino acids. Germline V gives CDR1 LGHNA, CDR2 YSLEER. V lost 0 bases and J 3 bases, leaving 12 bases between the germline ends. In DNA form, the CDR3 reads TGCGCCAGCAGCCAAGATTCCGGCCAGAACTACAATGAGCAGTTCTTC. Its translation is CASSQDSGQNYNEQFF.

J is TRBJ2-7 and V is TRBV5-4; TRBD1 agrees at 11 bases. CDR1 SGHNT and CDR2 YYREEE come from the germline V gene (reference sequence). The ends lost 2 bases at V and 2 bases at J; junction bases unmatched: 9. The CDR3 is made up of 17 amino acids. The CDR3 loop reads CASSLSPRGQGAYEQYF. CDR3 DNA sequence: TGTGCCAGCAGCTTATCACCGAGGGGACAGGGGGCCTACGAGCAGTACTTC.

This CDR3 is CASSLEGLHLHF. CDR3 DNA sequence: TGTGCCAGCAGCTTAGAGGGGTTACACCTCCACTTT. J is TRBJ1-6 and V is TRBV7-8, with a possible D match to TRBD1 (5 bases). The CDR3 runs to 12 residues. The germline gives CDR1 SGHVS, CDR2 FQNEAQ. V lost 1 base, J lost 15 bases, and 10 bases lay in between.

V is TRBV7-8 and J is TRBJ2-7; no firm D call. Germline V gene data show CDR1 as SGHVS and CDR2 as FQNEAQ. V lost 2 bases, J lost 7 bases, and 6 bases lay in between. The CDR3 contains 11 residues. For the CDR3, the DNA is TGTGCCAGCAGCTTAATGGAAGAGCAGTACTTC. It translates to CASSLMEEQYF.

This chain links TRBV2 with TRBJ2-7, with 8 bases matching TRBD2. CDR1 and CDR2 from the germline V gene are SNHLY and FYNNEI. The CDR3 extends over 15 amino acids. The V segment lost 2 bases and the J segment 2 bases; nucleotides outside the gene matches: 5. The CDR3 sequence: CASSERGGPPYEQYF. The CDR3 region has the DNA TGTGCCAGCAGTGAACGCGGGGGGCCTCCCTACGAGCAGTACTTC.

The chain carries TRBV2 and TRBJ1-2, with D unclear. Trimming cost V 4 bases and J 1 base, with 7 bases left between them. The V gene's germline CDR1 is SNHLY and CDR2 FYNNEI. The CDR3 extends over 13 amino acids. For the CDR3, the DNA is TGTGCCAGCAGTGTCGACGGTAACTATGGCTACACCTTC. Its translation: CASSVDGNYGYTF.

This rearrangement joins TRBV19 to TRBJ1-2; no clear D gene. Trimming shortened V by 3 bases and J by 1 base, and 6 bases separated the two germline ends. Looked up from germline, CDR1 is LNHDA and CDR2 is SQIVND (reference sequence). The CDR3 runs 13 residues. The CDR3 bases are TGTGCCAGTAGTATCGCAGTTAACTATGGCTACACCTTC. This sequence encodes CASSIAVNYGYTF.

The chain employs TRBV30 and TRBJ1-1; possibly TRBD1 for D (5 bases). Trimming cost V 8 bases and J 6 bases, with 22 bases left between them. Germline-derived CDR1 and CDR2 are GTSNPN and SVGIG (reference sequence). The CDR3 is made up of 14 amino acids. The CDR3, as DNA: TGTGCCCGACTCCTAGAGGGCCGGGGCGCTGAAGCTTTCTTT. It specifies CARLLEGRGAEAFF. Filled out from reference TRBV30 and TRBJ1-1, the complete variable domain reads SQTIHQWPATLVQPVGSPLSLECTVEGTSNPNLYWYRQAAGRGLQLLFYSVGIGQISSEVPQNLSASRPQDRQFILSSKKLLLSDSGFYLCARLLEGRGAEAFFGQGTRLTVV.

The chain is built from TRBV5-1 and TRBJ1-5; no clear D. V lost 4 bases to trimming and J lost 2 bases, with 10 bases between them. From germline, CDR1 is SGHRS and CDR2 YFSETQ. The CDR3 has 14 residues. The CDR3, as DNA: TGCGCCAGCAGCCCCCTAGGAGGCAATCAGCCCCAGCATTTT. It codes for CASSPLGGNQPQHF. Looking up the rest from reference TRBV5-1 and TRBJ1-5 gives the full variable domain: KAGVTQTPRYLIKTRGQQVTLSCSPISGHRSVSWYQQTPGQGLQFLFEYFSETQRNKGNFPGRFSGRQFSNSRSEMNVSTLELGDSALYLCASSPLGGNQPQHFGDGTRLSIL.

V gene TRBV5-4 combines with J gene TRBJ1-3; D is perhaps TRBD1 (5 bases). The CDR3 sequence is 15 residues long. Germline V gene lookup returns CDR1 SGHNT and CDR2 YYREEE (reference sequence). Between the trimmed V and J ends, which lost 4 bases and 0 bases, there was a span of 11 bases. The CDR3 sequence is CASSGGRSSGNTIYF. CDR3 bases: TGTGCCAGCAGCGGGGGACGGAGCTCTGGAAACACCATATATTTT.

This clone was seen just once. This chain links TRBV6-6 with TRBJ1-1; D is unclear. V gave up 3 bases and J gave up 6 bases, with 5 bases separating them. The CDR3 is 11 amino acids. Germline V lookup: CDR1 MNHNY, CDR2 SVGAGI (reference sequence). In DNA form, the CDR3 reads TGTGCCAGCAGTTATGGTCCTGAAGCTTTCTTT. Amino acid sequence: CASSYGPEAFF.

The chain uses TRBV7-9 and TRBJ1-4, with D possibly being TRBD1 (5 bases). Germline loops: CDR1 SEHNR, CDR2 FQNEAQ (reference sequence). Between the trimmed V and J ends, which lost 5 bases and 0 bases, there was a span of 13 bases. There are 16 residues in the CDR3. The chain's CDR3 is CASSPGHGATNEKLFF. As DNA, the CDR3 is TGTGCCAGCAGCCCCGGACACGGAGCAACTAATGAAAAACTGTTTTTT.

The V and J genes are TRBV28 and TRBJ2-2; D remains unclear. This CDR3 region has 13 residues. V lost 7 bases, J lost 2 bases, and 8 bases lay in between. The V gene's germline CDR1 is MDHEN and CDR2 SYDVKM. The CDR3 bases are TGTGCCAGCATAAGTATTAACACCGGGGAGCTGTTTTTT. As protein: CASISINTGELFF.